The 30 T cell receptor beta chains presented below share a single source sample, sequenced in a study of T cell repertoires in cytomegalovirus infection. In TCRdb, the reads were re-called with MiXCR into one record per CDR3 protein. The data show a few hundred thousand distinct CDR3 sequences, with over 7.5% seen just once and 3.5% to 4.5% held by the top ten. The sequencing sample was made of PBMCs. The source of these receptors is a human donor in good health (CMV status not recorded). Some clones in this sample may be carry-over from other donors' samples.

This clonotype was recorded many times. The chain links TRBV5-6 to TRBJ1-5; TRBD1 might be the D (6 bases). This CDR3 has 15 residues. The V and J ends lost 0 bases and 4 bases respectively, with 11 bases between them. Germline CDR1 reads SGHDT; CDR2 reads YYEEEE. CDR3 residues: CASSLARQGNQPQHF. The CDR3 nucleotides are TGTGCCAGCAGCTTGGCCCGGCAGGGGAATCAGCCCCAGCATTTT.

This clonotype was counted many times. The rearrangement links TRBV12-3 or TRBV12-4 to TRBJ1-1; D gene uncertain. The CDR3 loop spans 15 amino acids. V was cut by 1 base and J by 1 base, with 10 bases left in between. The CDR3 is CASSLVDGKNTEAFF. In nucleotides, the CDR3 is TGTGCCAGCAGTTTAGTGGACGGGAAGAACACTGAAGCTTTCTTT.

This clonotype was recorded many times. The CDR3 nucleotides are TGTGCCAGCAGCTTAGCGTCCTACAATGAGCAGTTCTTC. Residues: CASSLASYNEQFF. The chain recombines TRBV7-9 with TRBJ2-1; D is unclear. The CDR3 is made up of 13 amino acids. Trimming pared 0 bases from V and 1 base from J, leaving 1 base between. Germline loops: CDR1 SEHNR, CDR2 FQNEAQ (reference sequence).

This clonotype was found many times. The chain joins TRBV19 to TRBJ2-2; 16 nucleotides line up with TRBD2. Germline lookup yields CDR1 LNHDA and CDR2 SQIVND (reference sequence). V dropped 9 bases and J dropped 4; count of bases not matched to a gene: 8. CDR3 length: 17 amino acids. Here the CDR3 reads CASRGLAGGRGTGELFF. The CDR3 DNA is TGTGCCAGCCGGGGACTAGCGGGGGGGCGTGGCACCGGGGAGCTGTTTTTT.

This clonotype was observed a few times. The chain is built from TRBV7-3 and TRBJ2-6; 8 bases line up with TRBD1. Trimming at V came to 4 bases and at J to 2 bases, leaving 4 bases not matched to a gene. CDR3 length: 16 residues. Germline CDR1 and CDR2: SGHTA and FQGTGA. CDR3 coding DNA: TGTGCCAGCAGCTCGACAGGGGCCACTGGGGCCAACGTCCTGACTTTC. As protein: CASSSTGATGANVLTF.

This clonotype showed up many times. CDR3 region: CASSSEDYLTDTQYF. The CDR3 region has the DNA TGTGCCAGCAGCTCCGAGGACTACCTCACAGATACGCAGTATTTT. V and J are TRBV7-8 and TRBJ2-3; D may be TRBD2 (6 bases). Trimming shortened V by 4 bases and J by 2 bases, and 13 bases separated the two germline ends. The germline CDR1 and CDR2 sequences are SGHVS and FQNEAQ. The CDR3 contains 15 residues.

This clonotype was counted only a few times. The CDR3 loop reads CASSLSSTGEQFF. As DNA, the CDR3 is TGTGCCAGCAGCTTATCTTCTACGGGTGAGCAGTTCTTC. The V and J genes are TRBV7-6 and TRBJ2-1; no clear D gene. CDR1 is SGHVS, CDR2 FNYEAQ, per germline. CDR3 length equals 13 residues. The V and J ends lost 2 bases and 9 bases respectively, with 11 bases between them.

This clonotype was recorded many times. This chain uses TRBV7-6 with TRBJ2-2; TRBD1 matches at 9 bases. V lost 5 bases, J lost 5 bases, and 3 bases stayed unmatched. The CDR3 has 14 residues. Germline CDR1 is SGHVS and CDR2 is FNYEAQ. The CDR3 loop reads CASSGQGKTGELFF. CDR3 in DNA: TGTGCCAGCAGCGGACAGGGGAAGACCGGGGAGCTGTTTTTT.

This clonotype was picked up a small number of times. The chain combines TRBV19 with TRBJ2-7; the D gene is possibly TRBD1 (6 bases). Germline-derived CDR1 and CDR2 are LNHDA and SQIVND (reference sequence). V was pared by 3 bases and J by 4 bases, with 10 bases between. There are 13 residues in the CDR3. CDR3: CASSMWQGYEQYF. The DNA of the CDR3 is TGTGCCAGTAGTATGTGGCAGGGGTACGAGCAGTACTTC.

In this sample, this clonotype turned up many times. The chain is built from TRBV7-2 and TRBJ1-1; D gene ambiguous. Per germline, CDR1 SGHTA and CDR2 FQGNSA. The CDR3 extends over 13 amino acids. V shed 1 base and J shed 4 bases, with 7 bases lying between them. The CDR3, as DNA: TGTGCCAGCAGCTTAGGTGCGGGCACTGAAGCTTTCTTT. As protein: CASSLGAGTEAFF.

This rearrangement joins TRBV28 to TRBJ1-5; 7 nucleotides agree with TRBD1. Germline CDR1 is MDHEN and CDR2 is SYDVKM. The CDR3 is 14 residues long. Trimming removed 8 bases from V and 7 bases from J; junction bases left unmatched: 11. CDR3 nucleotides: TGTGCCAGCTATCCGGCGACAGGGATACAGCCCCAGCATTTT. Encoded protein: CASYPATGIQPQHF.

V usage is TRBV6-2 or TRBV6-3 and J usage is TRBJ1-2; no reliable D call. Trimming pared 0 bases from V and 7 bases from J, leaving 15 bases between. The CDR3 has 15 amino acids. CDR1 and CDR2 (germline): MNHEY, SVGEGT. CDR3 coding DNA: TGTGCCAGCAGTTACTCGTCATCCCGGATAGGTGGCTACACCTTC. It encodes CASSYSSSRIGGYTF.

This rearrangement joins TRBV7-3 to TRBJ2-1; D might be TRBD1 (6 bases). Germline values: CDR1 SGHTA, CDR2 FQGTGA. V was cut by 9 bases and J by 0 bases, with 12 bases left in between. CDR3 length: 14 residues. CDR3 coding DNA: TGTGCCAGGGGGGCGCCGAGCTCCTACAATGAGCAGTTCTTC. Its translation is CARGAPSSYNEQFF.

This clonotype was recorded at least ten times. The gene calls are TRBV7-2 and TRBJ2-7; D gene ambiguous. CDR1 and CDR2 (germline): SGHTA, FQGNSA. The CDR3 is made up of 12 amino acids. V dropped 5 bases and J dropped 6 bases, with 11 bases sitting between them. The CDR3 DNA reads TGTGCCAGCAGCCCCACTGTTCCCGAGCAGTACTTC. As protein: CASSPTVPEQYF. Full variable domain (rest looked up from reference TRBV7-2 and TRBJ2-7): GAGVSQSPSNKVTEKGKDVELRCDPISGHTALYWYRQSLGQGLEFLIYFQGNSAPDKSGLPSDRFSAERTGGSVSTLTIQRTQQEDSAVYLCASSPTVPEQYFGPGTRLTVT.

There are many counts of this clonotype. The chain combines TRBV7-2 with TRBJ1-5; TRBD1 might be the D (5 bases). The V gene's germline CDR1 is SGHTA and CDR2 FQGNSA. There are 14 residues in the CDR3. V was shortened by 5 bases and J by 2 bases, with 10 bases between the two germline ends. CDR3 protein: CASSPGGGNQPQHF. CDR3 coding DNA: TGTGCCAGCAGCCCTGGGGGTGGCAATCAGCCCCAGCATTTT.

This clonotype appeared many times. This sequence joins TRBV7-2 and TRBJ2-2, with D tentatively TRBD1 (6 bases). This CDR3 is 14 amino acids long. Germline lookup yields CDR1 SGHTA and CDR2 FQGNSA. Trimming stripped 6 bases from V and 8 bases from J, with 16 bases between. Written as DNA, the CDR3 is TGTGCCAGCAGGCCCCTGACAGGATCGGGGGAGCTGTTTTTT. Translating it yields CASRPLTGSGELFF.

This clonotype showed up many times. The gene calls are TRBV15 and TRBJ2-7; a possible D gene is TRBD1 (6 bases). Germline CDR1 and CDR2: LNHNV and YYDKDF (reference sequence). Trimming took 3 bases from V and 6 from J, leaving 12 bases between them. The CDR3 totals 13 residues. CDR3 coding DNA: TGTGCCACCAGCAGCAACAGGGACCGCGAGCAGTACTTC. As protein: CATSSNRDREQYF. Together with reference TRBV15 and TRBJ2-7, the CDR3 gives the full variable domain: DAMVIQNPRYQVTQFGKPVTLSCSQTLNHNVMYWYQQKSSQAPKLLFHYYDKDFNNEADTPDNFQSRRPNTSFCFLDIRSPGLGDTAMYLCATSSNRDREQYFGPGTRLTVT.

This clonotype was counted only a few times. The chain has TRBV12-3 or TRBV12-4 and TRBJ2-5; possible D gene TRBD2, 6 bases. The CDR3 length is 15 residues. V lost 1 base to trimming and J lost 5 bases, with 14 bases between them. The CDR3 sequence is CASSLEGTSWETQYF. The DNA for the CDR3 is TGTGCCAGCAGTTTAGAAGGCACTAGCTGGGAGACCCAGTACTTC.

This clonotype was detected many times. V is TRBV27 and J is TRBJ1-5; TRBD1 agrees at 7 bases. The V segment lost 8 bases and the J segment 4 bases; nucleotides outside the gene matches: 5. CDR3 length: 13 residues. The V gene's germline CDR1 is MNHEY and CDR2 SMNVEV (reference sequence). The CDR3 DNA sequence: TGTGCCAGCCGAGGGGGCGGAAATCAGCCCCAGCATTTT. It translates to CASRGGGNQPQHF.

This clonotype was recorded at least ten times. J is TRBJ2-2 and V is TRBV6-5, with a weak D call TRBD1 (5 bases). Germline assignment: CDR1 MNHEY and CDR2 SVGAGI. V was clipped by 11 bases and J by 2 bases, with 15 bases between them. CDR3 length equals 14 residues. The CDR3 sequence: CASGRGANTGELFF. CDR3 bases: TGTGCCTCCGGACGTGGGGCTAACACCGGGGAGCTGTTTTTT.

In this sample, this clonotype turned up once. The gene calls are TRBV11-2 and TRBJ1-5; D is unclear. The ends were cut back, 0 bases at V and 10 bases at J, with 16 bases in the middle. The CDR3 extends over 15 amino acids. Germline lookup yields CDR1 SGHAT and CDR2 FQNNGV. CDR3 region: CASSLDPGRRQPQHF. The DNA for the CDR3 is TGTGCCAGCAGCTTAGATCCAGGCAGGCGGCAACCCCAGCATTTT.

About this clonotype itself: A much larger clone is a single base away; this may be a read error. This chain uses TRBV12-3 or TRBV12-4 with TRBJ2-1; D not certain. V shed 2 bases and J shed 9 bases, with 11 bases lying between them. The CDR3 covers 13 residues. CDR3 amino acids: CASSLKSPGEQFF. The CDR3, as DNA: TGTGCCAGCAGTTTAAAGTCTCCCGGTGAGCAGTTCTTC.

The chain recombines TRBV7-9 with TRBJ2-4; D not resolved. The CDR3 has 13 residues. From germline, CDR1 is SEHNR and CDR2 FQNEAQ (reference sequence). V dropped 5 bases and J dropped 8 bases, with 13 bases sitting between them. The CDR3 sequence is CASSDPELDIQYF. DNA of the CDR3: TGTGCCAGCAGCGACCCCGAATTGGACATTCAGTACTTC.

At least ten counts were recorded for this clonotype. The chain employs TRBV7-2 and TRBJ2-3; no reliable D call. The CDR3 totals 14 residues. CDR1 SGHTA and CDR2 FQGNSA come from the germline V gene. Trimming took off 1 base at V and 0 bases at J, with 5 bases between the two ends. CDR3 amino acids: CASSLEGSTDTQYF. The CDR3 DNA reads TGTGCCAGCAGCTTAGAGGGCAGCACAGATACGCAGTATTTT.

The table lists this clonotype with a few counts. The chain has TRBV7-9 and TRBJ2-3, with D possibly being TRBD1 (7 bases). Germline V lookup: CDR1 SEHNR, CDR2 FQNEAQ (reference sequence). The germline V and J ends were trimmed by 8 bases and 1 base, with 16 bases remaining between them. This CDR3 spans 15 amino acids. The CDR3: CASPPTGEGTDTQYF. The CDR3 coding sequence is TGTGCCAGCCCCCCCACAGGGGAGGGCACAGATACGCAGTATTTT. The full variable domain, its missing parts supplied by reference TRBV7-9 and TRBJ2-3, is DTGVSQNPRHKITKRGQNVTFRCDPISEHNRLYWYRQTLGQGPEFLTYFQNEAQLEKSRLLSDRFSAERPKGSFSTLEIQRTEQGDSAMYLCASPPTGEGTDTQYFGPGTRLTVL.

This clonotype was detected a few times. This chain connects TRBV29-1 to TRBJ2-7; 9 positions agree with TRBD2. From germline, CDR1 is SQVTM and CDR2 ANQGSEA. J was trimmed by 0 bases and V by 6 bases; bases with no gene match: 9. The CDR3 extends over 15 amino acids. This chain's CDR3 is CSVGEIAGASYEQYF. CDR3 in DNA: TGCAGCGTCGGAGAAATAGCGGGGGCCTCCTACGAGCAGTACTTC.

This clonotype was counted a few times. The V gene is TRBV28, the J gene TRBJ2-7, with 7 bases identical to TRBD1. CDR1 and CDR2 from the germline V gene are MDHEN and SYDVKM. V shed 1 base and J 3 bases; nucleotides not matched to a gene: 6. CDR3 length: 15 residues. The CDR3 bases are TGTGCCAGCAGTTTATATTTGCAGGGGGACTACGAGCAGTACTTC. Translating gives CASSLYLQGDYEQYF.

In its sample, this clonotype was seen a few times. This rearrangement joins TRBV5-1 to TRBJ1-1; D unresolved. In germline, CDR1 is SGHRS, CDR2 YFSETQ. Deletions cut 1 base from V and 4 bases from J, with 11 bases between. The CDR3 consists of 14 residues. The chain's CDR3 is CASSLKAQPTEAFF. As DNA, the CDR3 is TGCGCCAGCAGCTTGAAGGCACAGCCCACTGAAGCTTTCTTT.

In its sample, this clonotype was seen many times. V and J are TRBV18 and TRBJ1-1; no firm D call. Germline CDR1 is KGHSH and CDR2 is LQKENI. The CDR3 is 12 residues long. Trimming took off 6 bases at V and 3 bases at J, with 8 bases between the two ends. CDR3 in amino acids: CASSPSYTEAFF. In DNA form, the CDR3 reads TGTGCCAGCTCGCCCTCCTACACTGAAGCTTTCTTT.

Many counts were recorded for this clonotype. The chain carries TRBV7-8 and TRBJ2-3, with D perhaps matching TRBD1 or TRBD2 (6 bases each). The CDR3 is 21 amino acids. From germline, CDR1 is SGHVS and CDR2 FQNEAQ. V was cut by 2 bases and J by 4 bases, with 31 bases left in between. CDR3 bases: TGTGCCAGCAGCTTACCCCGGGGGAGTGGAGACAATAGGGGGGATCCAGATACGCAGTATTTT. Translation: CASSLPRGSGDNRGDPDTQYF.